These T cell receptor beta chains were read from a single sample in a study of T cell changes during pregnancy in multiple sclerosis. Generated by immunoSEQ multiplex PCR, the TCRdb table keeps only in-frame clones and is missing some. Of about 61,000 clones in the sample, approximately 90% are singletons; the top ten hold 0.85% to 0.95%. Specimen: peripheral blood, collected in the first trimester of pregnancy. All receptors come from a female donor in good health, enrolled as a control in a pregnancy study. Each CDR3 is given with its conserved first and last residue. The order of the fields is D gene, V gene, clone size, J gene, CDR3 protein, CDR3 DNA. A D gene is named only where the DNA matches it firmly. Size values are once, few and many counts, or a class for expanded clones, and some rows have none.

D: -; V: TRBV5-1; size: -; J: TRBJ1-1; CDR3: CASRLTGNTEAFF; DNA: TGCGCCAGCAGACTCACAGGGAACACTGAAGCTTTCTTT
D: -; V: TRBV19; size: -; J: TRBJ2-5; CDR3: CASSKQALQETQYF; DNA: TGTGCCAGTAGTAAACAGGCTTTACAAGAGACCCAGTACTTC
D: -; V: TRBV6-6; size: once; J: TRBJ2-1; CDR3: CASGGRSYNEQFF; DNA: TGTGCCAGCGGGGGCAGGTCCTACAATGAGCAGTTCTTC
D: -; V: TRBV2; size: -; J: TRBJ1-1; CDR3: CASSPRTRLTPEAFF; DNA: TGTGCCAGCAGTCCCCGGACTAGATTAACCCCTGAAGCTTTCTTT
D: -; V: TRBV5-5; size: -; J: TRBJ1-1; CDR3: CASSYQTGINTEAFF; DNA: TGTGCCAGCAGCTACCAGACAGGAATCAACACTGAAGCTTTCTTT
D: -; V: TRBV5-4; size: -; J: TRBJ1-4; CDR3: CASSLRTNEKLFF; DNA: TGTGCCAGCAGCTTGAGAACAAATGAAAAACTGTTTTTT
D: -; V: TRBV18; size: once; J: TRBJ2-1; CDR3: CASSPPEGQIYNEQFF; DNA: TGTGCCAGCTCACCACCGGAAGGACAGATTTACAATGAGCAGTTCTTC
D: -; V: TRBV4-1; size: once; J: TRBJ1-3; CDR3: CASSQDNPSSGNTIYF; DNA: TGCGCCAGCAGCCAAGACAACCCGAGCTCTGGAAACACCATATATTTT
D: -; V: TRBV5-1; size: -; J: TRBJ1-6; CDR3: CASSLGGGAGSLHF; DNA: TGCGCCAGCAGCTTGGGCGGGGGCGCGGGTTCCCTCCACTTT
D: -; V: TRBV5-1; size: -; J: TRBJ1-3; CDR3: CASSLSSSGNTIYF; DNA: TGCGCCAGCAGCTTGAGCTCCTCTGGAAACACCATATATTTT
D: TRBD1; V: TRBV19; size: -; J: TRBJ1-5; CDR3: CASSMTGAGQPQHF; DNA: TGTGCCAGTAGTATGACAGGGGCAGGTCAGCCCCAGCATTTT
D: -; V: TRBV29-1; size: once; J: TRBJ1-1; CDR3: CSVENRANTEAFF; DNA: TGCAGCGTTGAAAACAGGGCGAACACTGAAGCTTTCTTT
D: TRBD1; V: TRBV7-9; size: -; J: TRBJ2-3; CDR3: CASSPGQPTDTQYF; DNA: TGTGCCAGCAGCCCGGGACAGCCAACAGATACGCAGTATTTT
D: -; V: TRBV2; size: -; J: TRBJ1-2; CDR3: CASRNPGQRNYGYTF; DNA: TGTGCCAGCAGGAATCCGGGACAACGAAACTATGGCTACACCTTC
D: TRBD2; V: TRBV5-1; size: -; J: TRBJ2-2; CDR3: CASSLGAGGLNTGELFF; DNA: TGCGCCAGCAGCTTGGGAGCGGGGGGACTGAACACCGGGGAGCTGTTTTTT
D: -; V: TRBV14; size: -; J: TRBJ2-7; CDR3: CASSPVGAVSYEQYF; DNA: TGTGCCAGCAGCCCGGTGGGGGCCGTCTCCTACGAGCAGTACTTC
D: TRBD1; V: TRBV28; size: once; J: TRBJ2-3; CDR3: CASRRSGTGSNTQYF; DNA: TGTGCCAGCAGGCGTTCCGGGACAGGCTCGAATACGCAGTATTTT
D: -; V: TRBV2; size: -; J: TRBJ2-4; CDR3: CASLQSGLAKNIQYF; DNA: TGTGCCAGCTTACAATCAGGACTAGCCAAAAACATTCAGTACTTC
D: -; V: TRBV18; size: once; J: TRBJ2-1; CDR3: CASSPMSYNEQFF; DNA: TGTGCCAGCTCACCTATGAGTTACAATGAGCAGTTCTTC
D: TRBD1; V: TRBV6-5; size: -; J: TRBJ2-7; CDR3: CASRRTGAYEQYF; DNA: TGTGCCAGCAGGAGGACAGGAGCCTACGAGCAGTACTTC
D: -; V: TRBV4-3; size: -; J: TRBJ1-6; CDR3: CASSETGRDSPLHF; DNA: TGCGCCAGCAGCGAGACAGGTAGAGATTCACCCCTCCACTTT
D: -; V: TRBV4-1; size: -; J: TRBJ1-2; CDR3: CASSQGSTESAYGYTF; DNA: TGCGCCAGCAGCCAAGGTTCGACTGAAAGCGCATATGGCTACACCTTC
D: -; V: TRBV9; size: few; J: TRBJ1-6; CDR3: CASSVAPSTGPDSPLHF; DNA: TGTGCCAGCAGCGTAGCCCCGTCGACAGGACCCGATTCACCCCTCCACTTT
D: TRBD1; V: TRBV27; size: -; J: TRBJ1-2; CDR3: CASTVAGGNGYTF; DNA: TGTGCCAGCACTGTTGCAGGGGGCAATGGCTACACCTTC
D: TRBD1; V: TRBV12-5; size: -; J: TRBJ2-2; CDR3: CALGTAAGELFF; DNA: TGTGCTCTCGGGACAGCAGCCGGGGAGCTGTTTTTT
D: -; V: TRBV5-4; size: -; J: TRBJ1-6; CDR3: CASSSHFRGNNSPLHF; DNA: TGTGCCAGCAGCTCCCACTTTCGCGGGAATAATTCACCCCTCCACTTT
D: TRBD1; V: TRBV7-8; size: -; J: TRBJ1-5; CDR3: CASSLGTGIGNQPQHF; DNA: TGTGCCAGCAGCCTCGGGACAGGCATCGGCAATCAGCCCCAGCATTTT
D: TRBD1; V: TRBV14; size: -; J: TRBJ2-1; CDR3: CASSSSPGQGYNEQFF; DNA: TGTGCCAGCAGCTCCAGCCCGGGACAGGGGTACAATGAGCAGTTCTTC